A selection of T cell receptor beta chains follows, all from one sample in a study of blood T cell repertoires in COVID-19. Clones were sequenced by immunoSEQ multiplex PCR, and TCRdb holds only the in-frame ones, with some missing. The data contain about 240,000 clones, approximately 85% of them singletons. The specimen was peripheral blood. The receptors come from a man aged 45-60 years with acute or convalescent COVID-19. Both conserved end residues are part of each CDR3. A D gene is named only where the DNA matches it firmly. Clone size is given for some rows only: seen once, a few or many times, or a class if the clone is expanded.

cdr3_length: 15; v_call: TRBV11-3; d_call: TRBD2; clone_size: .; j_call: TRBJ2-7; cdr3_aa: CASSPSGTAVYEQYF; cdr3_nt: TGTGCCAGCAGTCCCAGCGGGACCGCCGTTTACGAGCAGTACTTC
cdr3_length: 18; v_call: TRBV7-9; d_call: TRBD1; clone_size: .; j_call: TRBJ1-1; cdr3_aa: CASSLARGQGVRNTEAFF; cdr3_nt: TGTGCCAGCAGCTTAGCCCGGGGACAGGGGGTCCGAAACACTGAAGCTTTCTTT
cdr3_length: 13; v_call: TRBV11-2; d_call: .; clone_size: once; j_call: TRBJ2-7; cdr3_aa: CASSRADSYEQYF; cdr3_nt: TGTGCCAGCTCCAGGGCGGATTCCTACGAGCAGTACTTC
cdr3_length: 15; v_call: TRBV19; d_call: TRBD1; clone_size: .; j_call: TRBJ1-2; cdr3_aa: CASSIFPGQAYGYTF; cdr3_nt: TGTGCCAGTAGTATATTTCCGGGACAGGCCTATGGCTACACCTTC
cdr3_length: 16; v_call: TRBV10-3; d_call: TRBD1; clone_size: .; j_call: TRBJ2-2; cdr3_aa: CAISELGQANTGELFF; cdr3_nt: TGTGCCATCAGTGAGTTAGGACAGGCGAACACCGGGGAGCTGTTTTTT
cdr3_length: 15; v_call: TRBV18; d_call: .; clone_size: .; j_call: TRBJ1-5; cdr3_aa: CASSPGAGLDQPQHF; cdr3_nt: TGTGCCAGCTCACCAGGGGCGGGGTTGGACCAGCCCCAGCATTTT
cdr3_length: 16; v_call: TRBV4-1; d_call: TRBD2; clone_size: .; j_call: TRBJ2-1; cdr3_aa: CASSQGTSGRGDEQFF; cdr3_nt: TGCGCCAGCAGCCAAGGGACTAGCGGGAGGGGGGATGAGCAGTTCTTC
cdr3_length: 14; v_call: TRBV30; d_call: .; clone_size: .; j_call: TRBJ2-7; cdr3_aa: CAWSVGGASYEQYF; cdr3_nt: TGTGCCTGGAGTGTCGGAGGAGCGAGCTACGAGCAGTACTTC
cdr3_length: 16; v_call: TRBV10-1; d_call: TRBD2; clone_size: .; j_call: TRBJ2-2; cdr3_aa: CASSESGLAGEGELFF; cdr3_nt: TGCGCCAGCAGTGAGTCGGGACTAGCGGGCGAGGGGGAGCTGTTTTTT
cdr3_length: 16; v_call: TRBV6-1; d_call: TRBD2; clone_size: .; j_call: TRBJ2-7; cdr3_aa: CASSELGGSVSYEQYF; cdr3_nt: TGTGCCAGCAGTGAATTGGGGGGGTCAGTCTCCTACGAGCAGTACTTC
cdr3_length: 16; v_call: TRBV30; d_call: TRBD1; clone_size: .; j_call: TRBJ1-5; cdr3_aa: CACSLTDREDNQPQHF; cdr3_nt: TGTGCCTGCAGCCTCACCGACAGGGAGGACAATCAGCCCCAGCATTTT
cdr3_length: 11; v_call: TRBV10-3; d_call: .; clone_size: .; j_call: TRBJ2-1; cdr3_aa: CAISEEGREFF; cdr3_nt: TGTGCCATCAGTGAGGAGGGTAGGGAGTTCTTC
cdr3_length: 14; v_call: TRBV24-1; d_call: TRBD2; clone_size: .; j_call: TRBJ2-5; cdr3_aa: CATSASSGGETQYF; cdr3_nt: TGTGCCACCAGTGCCTCTAGCGGGGGGGAGACCCAGTACTTC
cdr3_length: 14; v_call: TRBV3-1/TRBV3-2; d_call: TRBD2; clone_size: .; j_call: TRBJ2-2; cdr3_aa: CASSESGSTGELFF; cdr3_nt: TGTGCCAGCAGCGAGAGCGGGAGCACCGGGGAGCTGTTTTTT
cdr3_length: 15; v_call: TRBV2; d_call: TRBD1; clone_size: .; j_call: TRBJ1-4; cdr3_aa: CASRLGQGSNEKLFF; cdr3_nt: TGTGCCAGCAGGCTCGGACAGGGGTCTAATGAAAAACTGTTTTTT
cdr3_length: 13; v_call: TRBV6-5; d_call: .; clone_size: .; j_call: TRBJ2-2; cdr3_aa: CASSTRGTGELFF; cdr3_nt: TGTGCCAGCAGTACGAGGGGGACCGGGGAGCTGTTTTTT
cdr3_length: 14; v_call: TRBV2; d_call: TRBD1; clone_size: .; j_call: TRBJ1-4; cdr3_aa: CASSPGQGYEKLFF; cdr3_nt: TGTGCCAGCAGCCCTGGACAGGGATATGAAAAACTGTTTTTT
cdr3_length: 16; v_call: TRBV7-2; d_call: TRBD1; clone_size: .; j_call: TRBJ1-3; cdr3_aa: CASSEGQGATGNTIYF; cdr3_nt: TGTGCCAGCAGCGAAGGACAGGGGGCGACTGGAAACACCATATATTTT
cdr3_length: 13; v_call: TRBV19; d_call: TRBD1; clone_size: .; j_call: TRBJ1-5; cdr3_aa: CASADRTDQPQHF; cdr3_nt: TGTGCCAGTGCGGACAGGACGGATCAGCCCCAGCATTTT
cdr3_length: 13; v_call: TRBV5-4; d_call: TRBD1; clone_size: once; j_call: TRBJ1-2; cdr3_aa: CASSLATGASYTF; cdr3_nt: TGTGCCAGCAGCTTGGCCACAGGGGCTAGCTACACCTTC
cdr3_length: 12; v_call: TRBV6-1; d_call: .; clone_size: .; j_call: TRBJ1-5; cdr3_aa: CASSDQGWPQHF; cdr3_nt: TGTGCCAGCAGTGACCAGGGTTGGCCCCAGCATTTT
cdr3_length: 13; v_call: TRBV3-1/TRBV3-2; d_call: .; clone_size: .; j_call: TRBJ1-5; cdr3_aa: CASSQFLNQPQHF; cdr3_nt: TGTGCCAGCAGCCAATTCCTCAATCAGCCCCAGCATTTT
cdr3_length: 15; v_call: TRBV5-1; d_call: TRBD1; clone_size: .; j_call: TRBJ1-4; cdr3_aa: CASSLVGQGGEKLFF; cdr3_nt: TGCGCCAGCAGCTTGGTAGGACAGGGAGGGGAAAAACTGTTTTTT
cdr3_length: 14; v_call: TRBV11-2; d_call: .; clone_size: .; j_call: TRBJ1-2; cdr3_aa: CASSLDTANYGYTF; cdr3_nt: TGTGCCAGCAGCTTAGATACAGCTAACTATGGCTACACCTTC
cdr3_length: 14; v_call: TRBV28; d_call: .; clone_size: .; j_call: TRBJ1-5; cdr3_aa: CASSPSFSNQPQHF; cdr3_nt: TGTGCCAGCAGCCCTTCTTTCAGCAATCAGCCCCAGCATTTT
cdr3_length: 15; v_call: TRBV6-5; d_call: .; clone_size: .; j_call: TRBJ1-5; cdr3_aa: CASRWTSDSNQPQHF; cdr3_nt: TGTGCCAGCAGGTGGACAAGTGATAGCAATCAGCCCCAGCATTTT
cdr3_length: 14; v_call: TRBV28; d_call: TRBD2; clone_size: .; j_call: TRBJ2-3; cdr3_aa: CASSTSAWADTQYF; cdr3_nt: TGTGCCAGCAGTACTAGCGCTTGGGCAGATACGCAGTATTTT
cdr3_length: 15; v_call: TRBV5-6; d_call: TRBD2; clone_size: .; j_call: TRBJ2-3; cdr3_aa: CASSSLAGLLDTQYF; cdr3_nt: TGTGCCAGCAGCTCACTAGCGGGGCTCTTGGATACGCAGTATTTT
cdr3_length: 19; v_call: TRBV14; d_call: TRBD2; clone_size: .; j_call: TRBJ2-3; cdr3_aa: CASSQPGLAGTIRTDTQYF; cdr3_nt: TGTGCCAGCAGCCAACCGGGACTAGCGGGAACGATCCGCACAGATACGCAGTATTTT
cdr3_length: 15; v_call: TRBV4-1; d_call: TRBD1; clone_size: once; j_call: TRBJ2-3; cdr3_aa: CASSQDQQGSDTQYF; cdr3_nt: TGCGCCAGCAGCCAAGATCAACAGGGGTCAGATACGCAGTATTTT
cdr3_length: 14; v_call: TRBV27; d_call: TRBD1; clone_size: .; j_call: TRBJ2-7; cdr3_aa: CASSLRQGGYEQYF; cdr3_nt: TGTGCCAGCAGTTTAAGACAGGGCGGCTACGAGCAGTACTTC
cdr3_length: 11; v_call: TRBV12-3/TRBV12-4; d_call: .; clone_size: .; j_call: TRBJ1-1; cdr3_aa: CASSPLREAFF; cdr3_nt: TGTGCCAGCAGTCCTCTAAGAGAAGCTTTCTTT
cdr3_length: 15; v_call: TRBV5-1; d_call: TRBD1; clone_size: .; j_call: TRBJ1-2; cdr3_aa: CASSWGTDRNYGYTF; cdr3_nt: TGCGCCAGCAGCTGGGGGACAGACCGTAACTATGGCTACACCTTC
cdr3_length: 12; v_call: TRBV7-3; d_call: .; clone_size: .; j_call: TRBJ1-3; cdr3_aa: CASGQGGNTIYF; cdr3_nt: TGTGCCAGCGGGCAGGGTGGAAACACCATATATTTT
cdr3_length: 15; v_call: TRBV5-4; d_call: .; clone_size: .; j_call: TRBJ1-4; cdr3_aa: CASSLVAGKNEKLFF; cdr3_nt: TGTGCCAGCAGCTTGGTGGCCGGGAAAAATGAAAAACTGTTTTTT